The T cell receptor (beta chain) described here comes from a study of shared clonotypes between healthy human individuals. General study findings and limits: Clonotype sharing among donors was expected to depend on sequencing depth.

Assay: immunoSEQ multiplex PCR; the TCRdb copy retains only in-frame clones and omits some. Of some 2.1 million clones listed, over 85% are singletons. For this clone: Its matching antigen is unknown.

Between the trimmed V and J ends, which lost 6 bases and 6 bases, there was a span of 11 bases. The CDR3 sequence is 12 residues long. Per the germline V gene, CDR1 is SNHLY and CDR2 is FYNNEI. The sequence derives from a man aged 18 to 35 in good health. The gene calls are TRBV2 and TRBJ1-1; D remains unclear. Sample: naive CD4+ T cells sorted from blood. This sample's subset: CD45RA+ positively selected. This CDR3 reads CASRVVGAEAFF. DNA of the CDR3: TGTGCCAGCAGGGTCGTCGGCGCTGAAGCTTTCTTT.